The present TCR beta chain was sequenced within a study of OX40 agonist ivuxolimab in advanced cancers. TCRdb keeps only in-frame clones here, not all; method: immunoSEQ multiplex PCR. The table shows about 98,000 clones, with approximately 88% occurring only once. Germline CDR1 and CDR2: WNHNN and SYGVQD (reference sequence). With V trimmed by 2 bases and J by 6 bases, 21 bases remained unmatched. The CDR3 contains 19 residues. About this clone itself: What it recognizes is unknown.

Overall study findings and caveats: Antigen targets of the expanded peripheral T cells went undetermined.

The sequencing here drew on CD4+ or CD8+ T cells sorted from blood, taken in a trial of the OX40 agonist ivuxolimab. The origin of this receptor is an adult with an advanced solid tumor such as melanoma, head and neck, liver or kidney cancer. The chain has TRBV10-1 and TRBJ2-7, with TRBD1 matching 8 bases. This CDR3 is CASSEVHHPTDRVRREQYF. In DNA, the CDR3 is TGCGCCAGCAGTGAGGTCCACCACCCGACGGACAGGGTCCGTCGCGAGCAGTACTTC.